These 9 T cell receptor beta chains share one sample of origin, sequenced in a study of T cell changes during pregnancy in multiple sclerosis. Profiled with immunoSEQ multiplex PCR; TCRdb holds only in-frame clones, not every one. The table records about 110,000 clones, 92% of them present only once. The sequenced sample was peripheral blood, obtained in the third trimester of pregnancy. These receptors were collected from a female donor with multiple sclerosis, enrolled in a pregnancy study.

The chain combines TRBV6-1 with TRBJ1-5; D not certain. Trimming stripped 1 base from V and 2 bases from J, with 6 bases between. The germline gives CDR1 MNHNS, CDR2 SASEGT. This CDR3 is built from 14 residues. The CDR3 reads CASSEGARNQPQHF. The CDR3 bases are TGTGCCAGCAGTGAAGGGGCCCGCAATCAGCCCCAGCATTTT.

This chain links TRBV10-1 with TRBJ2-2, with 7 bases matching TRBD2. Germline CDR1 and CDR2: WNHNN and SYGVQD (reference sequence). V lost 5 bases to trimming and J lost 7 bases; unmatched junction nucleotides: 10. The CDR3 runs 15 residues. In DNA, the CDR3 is TGCGCCAGCAGTCCCCGCCGGGGGGTCAACGGGGAGCTGTTTTTT. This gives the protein CASSPRRGVNGELFF.

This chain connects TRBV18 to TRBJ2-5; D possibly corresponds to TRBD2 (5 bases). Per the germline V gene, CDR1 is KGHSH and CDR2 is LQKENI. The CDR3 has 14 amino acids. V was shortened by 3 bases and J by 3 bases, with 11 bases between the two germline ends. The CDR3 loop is CASSPRRLEETQYF. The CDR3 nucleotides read TGTGCCAGCTCACCGAGGAGGCTAGAAGAGACCCAGTACTTC.

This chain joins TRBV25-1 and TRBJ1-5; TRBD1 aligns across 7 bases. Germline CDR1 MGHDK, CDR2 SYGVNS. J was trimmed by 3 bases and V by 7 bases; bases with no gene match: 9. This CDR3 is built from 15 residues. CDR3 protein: CASTRDRRDNQPQHF. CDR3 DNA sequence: TGTGCCAGCACTAGGGACAGACGGGACAATCAGCCCCAGCATTTT.

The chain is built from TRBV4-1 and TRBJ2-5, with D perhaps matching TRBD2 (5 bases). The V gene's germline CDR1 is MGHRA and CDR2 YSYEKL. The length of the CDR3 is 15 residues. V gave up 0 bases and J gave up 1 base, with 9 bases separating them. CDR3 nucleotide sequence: TGCGCCAGCAGCCAAGATAAACTAGGCCAAGAGACCCAGTACTTC. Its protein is CASSQDKLGQETQYF.

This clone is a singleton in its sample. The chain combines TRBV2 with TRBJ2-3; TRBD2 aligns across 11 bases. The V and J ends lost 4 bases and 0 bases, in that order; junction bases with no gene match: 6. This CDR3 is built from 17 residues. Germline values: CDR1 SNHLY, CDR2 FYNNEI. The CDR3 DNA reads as TGTGCCAGCAGTGGACTAGCGGGGCTGCCTAGCACAGATACGCAGTATTTT. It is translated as CASSGLAGLPSTDTQYF.

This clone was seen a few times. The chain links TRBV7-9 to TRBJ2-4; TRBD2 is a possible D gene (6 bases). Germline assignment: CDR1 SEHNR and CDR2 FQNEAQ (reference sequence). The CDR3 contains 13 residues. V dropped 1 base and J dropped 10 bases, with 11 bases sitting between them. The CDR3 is CASSLDGLWIQYF. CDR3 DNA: TGTGCCAGCAGCTTAGATGGACTATGGATTCAGTACTTC. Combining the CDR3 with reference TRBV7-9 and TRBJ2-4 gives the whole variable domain DTGVSQNPRHKITKRGQNVTFRCDPISEHNRLYWYRQTLGQGPEFLTYFQNEAQLEKSRLLSDRFSAERPKGSFSTLEIQRTEQGDSAMYLCASSLDGLWIQYFGAGTRLSVL.

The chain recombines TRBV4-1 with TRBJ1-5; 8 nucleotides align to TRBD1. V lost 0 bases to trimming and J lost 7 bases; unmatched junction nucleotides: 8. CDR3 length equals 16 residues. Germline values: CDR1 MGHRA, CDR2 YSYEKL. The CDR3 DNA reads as TGCGCCAGCAGCCAAGAAGACAGGGGTTGGGGGCAGCCCCAGCATTTT. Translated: CASSQEDRGWGQPQHF.

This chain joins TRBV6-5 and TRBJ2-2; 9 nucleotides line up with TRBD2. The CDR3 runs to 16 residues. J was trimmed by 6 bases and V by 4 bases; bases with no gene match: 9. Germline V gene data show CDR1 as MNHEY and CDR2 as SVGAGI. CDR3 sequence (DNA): TGTGCCAGCAGTTTCGGGGCTAGCGGGATTGCCGGGGAGCTGTTTTTT. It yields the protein CASSFGASGIAGELFF.